This T cell receptor beta chain derives from a study of shared clonotypes between healthy human individuals. Researchers divided each subset's genomic DNA evenly across several immunoSEQ plates. On sorted subsets, replicate PCRs used approximately 190 ng DNA, or tens of thousands of T cell genomes. The data were produced by immunoSEQ multiplex PCR, yet TCRdb's version contains in-frame clones alone and is incomplete. The sample yields about 2 million clones, about 95% seen once. Cells designated naive CD8 were CD45RO-negative and were positively selected for CCR7, with terminally differentiated effector memory CD45RA+ cells excluded. This clone was counted a single time. Its antigen is as yet unknown. The V gene's germline CDR1 is SGDLS and CDR2 YYNGEE. V lost 4 bases and J lost 10, with 9 bases in between. CDR3 size: 11 residues. Points from the study as a whole: Clonotypes shared by all four sorted-subset donors had higher generation probabilities than non-shared clonotypes.

V usage is TRBV9 and J usage is TRBJ2-1, with D maybe TRBD2 (6 bases). The source of this sequence is a man in his late teens or twenties in good health. The sample was naive CD8+ T cells sorted from blood. Written as DNA, the CDR3 is TGTGCCAGCAGCATCGCGGGAGAGCAGTTCTTC. It codes for CASSIAGEQFF.